This TCR beta chain was sequenced in a study of Graves' ophthalmopathy and Graves' hyperthyroidism. This CDR3 spans 13 amino acids. V lost 5 bases, J lost 3 bases, and 11 bases lay in between. Germline-derived CDR1 and CDR2 are MNHEY and SVGAGI. Beta-chain TCR CDR3 regions were amplified from RNA transcripts. HTBI primers served in a first-round RT-PCR, which a second-round multiplex PCR followed. TCRdb itself ran the multiplex PCR reads through MiXCR, one entry per CDR3 protein. The profile shows more than 300,000 distinct CDR3 sequences, 15% of them singletons. Hyperthyroidism qualified as stable when ophthalmopathy did not develop within 18 months of follow-up.

This receptor was identified in a woman between 18 and 29 years old with stable Graves' hyperthyroidism. The chain combines TRBV6-5 with TRBJ2-7, with D perhaps matching TRBD2 (5 bases). The material sequenced was peripheral blood. This CDR3 reads CASSPRADYEQYF. The CDR3 nucleotides read TGTGCCAGCAGTCCAAGAGCGGACTACGAGCAGTACTTC.